The clone carrying this T cell receptor (beta chain) was found many times. Its antigen is currently unknown. Breast cancer patients provided tissue from their axillary draining lymph nodes. TCRdb passed the multiplex PCR reads through MiXCR, listing each CDR3 protein once. The repertoire consists of more than 250,000 distinct CDR3 sequences, with about 30% occurring once and the leading ten covering about 1.2%. The source of the sample is a study of breast tumors, draining lymph nodes, adjacent tissues. Study-level results: Tumors had less TCR diversity than lymph nodes, more than nontumor tissue.

Per germline, CDR1 SGHVS and CDR2 FQNEAQ. The CDR3 extends over 15 amino acids. J lost 8 bases, V lost 5 bases, and 10 bases had no gene match. The specimen was axillary lymph node tissue. The gene calls are TRBV7-8 and TRBJ2-1; 9 positions match TRBD2. The sequence came from a female donor with breast cancer. Some clones in this sample may be carry-over from other donors' samples. CDR3 sequence: CASSRAAGGLDEQFF. CDR3 coding DNA: TGTGCCAGCAGCCGGGCCGCGGGAGGGTTGGATGAGCAGTTCTTC. The variable domain in full, completed from reference TRBV7-8 and TRBJ2-1, reads GAGVSQSPRYKVAKRGQDVALRCDPISGHVSLFWYQQALGQGPEFLTYFQNEAQLDKSGLPSDRFFAERPEGSVSTLKIQRTQQEDSAVYLCASSRAAGGLDEQFFGPGTRLTVL.